The clone carrying this T cell receptor beta chain appeared a single time. Use of 60 Vbeta and 13 Jbeta primers characterized the PCR. Clones were read by immunoSEQ multiplex PCR, and TCRdb kept only the in-frame ones, dropping some. The sample holds under 250,000 clones; 82% are singletons and the top ten take approximately 5.7%. Trimming removed 0 bases at V and 7 bases at J, with 16 bases between. The CDR3 covers 15 residues. CDR1 SQVTM and CDR2 ANQGSEA come from the germline V gene. These data come from a study of cytomegalovirus exposure and HLA in healthy donors. Healthy bone marrow donors made up the donors.

Sequenced sample: PBMCs. The TCR was taken from a man between 40 and 49 years old in good health and CMV-seropositive. The J gene is TRBJ1-5, the V gene TRBV29-1; D ambiguous. The CDR3: CSVEDGKGEGQPQHF. Written as DNA, the CDR3 is TGCAGCGTTGAAGATGGGAAGGGAGAAGGGCAGCCCCAGCATTTT.